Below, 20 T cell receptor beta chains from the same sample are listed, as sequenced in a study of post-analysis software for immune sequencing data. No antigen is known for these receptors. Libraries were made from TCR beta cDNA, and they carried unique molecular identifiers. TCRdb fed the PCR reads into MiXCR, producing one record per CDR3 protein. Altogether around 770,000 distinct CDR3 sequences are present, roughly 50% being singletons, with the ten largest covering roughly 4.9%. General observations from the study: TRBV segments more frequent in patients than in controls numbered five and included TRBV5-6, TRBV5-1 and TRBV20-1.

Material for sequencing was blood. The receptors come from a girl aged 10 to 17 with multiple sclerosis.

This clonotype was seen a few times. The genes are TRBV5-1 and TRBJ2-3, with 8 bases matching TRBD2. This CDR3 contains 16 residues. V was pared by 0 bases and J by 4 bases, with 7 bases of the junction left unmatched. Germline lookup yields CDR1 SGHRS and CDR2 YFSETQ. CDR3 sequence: CASSLGASGRPDTQYF. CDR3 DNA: TGCGCCAGCAGCTTGGGGGCTAGCGGGCGGCCAGATACGCAGTATTTT.

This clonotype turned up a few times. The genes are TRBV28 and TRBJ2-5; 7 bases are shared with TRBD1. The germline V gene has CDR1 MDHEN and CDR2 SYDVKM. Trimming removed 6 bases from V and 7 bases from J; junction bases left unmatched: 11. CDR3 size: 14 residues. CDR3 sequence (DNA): TGTGCCAGCAGAAAAGACAGGGATGGAGGGACCCAGTACTTC. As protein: CASRKDRDGGTQYF.

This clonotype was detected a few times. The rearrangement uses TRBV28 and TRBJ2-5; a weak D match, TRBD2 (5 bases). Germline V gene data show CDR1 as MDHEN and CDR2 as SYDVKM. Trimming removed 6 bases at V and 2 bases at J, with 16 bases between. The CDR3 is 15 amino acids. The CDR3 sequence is CASSPTGLIQETQYF. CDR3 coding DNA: TGTGCCAGCAGCCCTACCGGACTGATTCAAGAGACCCAGTACTTC.

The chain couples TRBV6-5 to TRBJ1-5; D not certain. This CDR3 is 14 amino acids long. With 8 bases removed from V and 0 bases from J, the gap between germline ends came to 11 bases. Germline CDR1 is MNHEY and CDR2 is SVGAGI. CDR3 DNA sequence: TGTGCCAGCGGGATGGGAAATAGCAATCAGCCCCAGCATTTT. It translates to CASGMGNSNQPQHF.

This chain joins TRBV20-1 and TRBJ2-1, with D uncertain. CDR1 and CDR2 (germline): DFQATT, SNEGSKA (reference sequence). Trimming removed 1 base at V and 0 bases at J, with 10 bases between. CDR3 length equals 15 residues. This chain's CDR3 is CSARGPTSSYNEQFF. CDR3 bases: TGCAGTGCTAGAGGGCCTACGAGCTCCTACAATGAGCAGTTCTTC.

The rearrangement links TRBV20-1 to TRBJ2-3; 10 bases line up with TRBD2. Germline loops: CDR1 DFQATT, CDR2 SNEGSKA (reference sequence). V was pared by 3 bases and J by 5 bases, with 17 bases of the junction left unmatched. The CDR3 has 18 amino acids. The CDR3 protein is CSARPSITLAGVRDTQYF. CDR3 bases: TGCAGTGCTAGGCCCTCGATCACCCTAGCGGGAGTAAGAGATACGCAGTATTTT.

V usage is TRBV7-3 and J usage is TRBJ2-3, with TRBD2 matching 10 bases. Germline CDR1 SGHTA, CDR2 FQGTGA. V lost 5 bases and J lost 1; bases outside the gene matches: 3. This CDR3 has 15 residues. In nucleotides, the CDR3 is TGTGCCAGCAGCATCGGGACTAGCGGCACAGATACGCAGTATTTT. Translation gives CASSIGTSGTDTQYF.

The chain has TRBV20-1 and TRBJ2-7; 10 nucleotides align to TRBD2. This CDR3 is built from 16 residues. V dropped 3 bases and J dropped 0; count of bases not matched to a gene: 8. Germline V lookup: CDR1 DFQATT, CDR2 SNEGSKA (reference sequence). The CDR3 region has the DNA TGCAGTGCTAGGATAGCGGGAGGTCATACCTCCTACGAGCAGTACTTC. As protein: CSARIAGGHTSYEQYF.

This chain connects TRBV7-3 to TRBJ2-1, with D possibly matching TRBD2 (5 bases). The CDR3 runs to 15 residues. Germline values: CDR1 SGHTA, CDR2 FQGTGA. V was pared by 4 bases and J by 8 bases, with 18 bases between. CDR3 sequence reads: CASSSTGNPFDEQFF. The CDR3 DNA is TGTGCCAGCAGCTCCACCGGGAACCCTTTCGATGAGCAGTTCTTC.

CDR3 coding DNA: TGTGCCAGCCGCGGGGAGGTAGACTACGAGCAGTACTTC. This sequence encodes CASRGEVDYEQYF. V is TRBV6-6 and J is TRBJ2-7; D might be TRBD2 (6 bases). From germline, CDR1 is MNHNY and CDR2 SVGAGI (reference sequence). CDR3 size: 13 residues. The V gene lost 8 bases and the J gene lost 3 bases, with 14 bases spanning the gap.

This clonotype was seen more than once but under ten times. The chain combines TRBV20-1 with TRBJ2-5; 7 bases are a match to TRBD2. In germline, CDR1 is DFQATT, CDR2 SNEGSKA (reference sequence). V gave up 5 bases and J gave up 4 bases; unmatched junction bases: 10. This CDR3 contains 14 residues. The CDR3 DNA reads TGCAGTGCTGTTCGGCAGGGACTACGAGAGACCCAGTACTTC. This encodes CSAVRQGLRETQYF.

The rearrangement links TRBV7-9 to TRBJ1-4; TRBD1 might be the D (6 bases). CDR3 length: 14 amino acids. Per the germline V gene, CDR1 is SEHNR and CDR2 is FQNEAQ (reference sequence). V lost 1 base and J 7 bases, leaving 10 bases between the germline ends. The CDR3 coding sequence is TGTGCCAGCAGCTTAGTGACAGGTGGTGAAAAACTGTTTTTT. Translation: CASSLVTGGEKLFF.

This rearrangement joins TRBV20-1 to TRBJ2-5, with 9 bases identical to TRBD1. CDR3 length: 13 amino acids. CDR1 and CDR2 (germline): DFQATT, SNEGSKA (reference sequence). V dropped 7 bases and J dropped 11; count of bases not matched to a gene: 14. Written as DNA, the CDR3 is TGCAGTGTACCGGGACAGGGATGGGGAGAGCAGTACTTC. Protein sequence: CSVPGQGWGEQYF.

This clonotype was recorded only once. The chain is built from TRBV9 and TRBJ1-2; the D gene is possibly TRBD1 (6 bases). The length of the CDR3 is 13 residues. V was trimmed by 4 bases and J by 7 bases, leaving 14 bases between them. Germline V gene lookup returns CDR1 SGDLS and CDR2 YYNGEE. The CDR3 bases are TGTGCCAGCAGCAAGGGGGGACTTGGTGGCTACACCTTC. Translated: CASSKGGLGGYTF.

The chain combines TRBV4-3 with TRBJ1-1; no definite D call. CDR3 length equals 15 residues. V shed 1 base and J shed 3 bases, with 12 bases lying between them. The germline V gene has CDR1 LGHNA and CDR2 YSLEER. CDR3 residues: CASSQAVGVDTEAFF. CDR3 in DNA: TGCGCCAGCAGCCAAGCTGTCGGCGTTGACACTGAAGCTTTCTTT.

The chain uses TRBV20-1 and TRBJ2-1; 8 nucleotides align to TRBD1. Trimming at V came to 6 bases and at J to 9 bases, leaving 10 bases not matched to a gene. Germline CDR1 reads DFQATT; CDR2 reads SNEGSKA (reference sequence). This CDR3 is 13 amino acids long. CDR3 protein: CSAGTGELIEQFF. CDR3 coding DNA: TGCAGTGCCGGGACAGGAGAGTTAATTGAGCAGTTCTTC.

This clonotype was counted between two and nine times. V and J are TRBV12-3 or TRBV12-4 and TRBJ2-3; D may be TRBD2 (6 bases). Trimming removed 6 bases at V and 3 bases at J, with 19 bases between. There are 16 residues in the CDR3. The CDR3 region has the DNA TGTGCCAGCAGCTCCCTAGCGTTATCCGGAACAGATACGCAGTATTTT. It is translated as CASSSLALSGTDTQYF.

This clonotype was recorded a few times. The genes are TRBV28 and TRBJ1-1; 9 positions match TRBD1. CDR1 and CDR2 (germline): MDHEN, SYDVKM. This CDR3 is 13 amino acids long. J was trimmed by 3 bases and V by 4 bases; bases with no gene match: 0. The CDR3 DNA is TGTGCCAGCAGTTGGACAGGGGACACTGAAGCTTTCTTT. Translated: CASSWTGDTEAFF.

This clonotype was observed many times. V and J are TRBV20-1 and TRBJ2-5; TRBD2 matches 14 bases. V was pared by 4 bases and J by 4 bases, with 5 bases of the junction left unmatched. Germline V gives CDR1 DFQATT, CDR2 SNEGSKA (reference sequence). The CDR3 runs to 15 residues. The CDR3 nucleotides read TGCAGTGCTAAGGGACTAGCGGGAGTAGGAGAGACCCAGTACTTC. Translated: CSAKGLAGVGETQYF.

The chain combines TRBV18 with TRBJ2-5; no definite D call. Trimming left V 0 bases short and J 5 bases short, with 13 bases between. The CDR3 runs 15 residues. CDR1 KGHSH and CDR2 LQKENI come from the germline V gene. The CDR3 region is CASSPPGSVLETQYF. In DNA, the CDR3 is TGTGCCAGCTCACCACCGGGGTCCGTTTTGGAGACCCAGTACTTC.